The 25 T cell receptor beta chains listed next were all sequenced from one sample in a study of beta chain features in type 1 diabetes. Study-level results: Shorter TCRB CDR3s, moderately but significantly so, were found in Type 1 diabetes patients in all four CD4+ subsets.

No cognate antigen is known for these TCRs. The sequenced template was cDNA made from the entire isolated RNA. Data came from immunoSEQ multiplex PCR; TCRdb stores just in-frame clones and leaves some out. The sample contains tens of thousands of clones, around 56% of which appear only once. What was sequenced was Tregs from blood. All receptors derive from a woman in her thirties or forties with type 1 diabetes.

This clone has a handful of counts. The chain couples TRBV7-3 to TRBJ1-1, with a possible D match to TRBD1 (6 bases). V was trimmed by 5 bases and J by 1 base, leaving 11 bases between them. Germline assignment: CDR1 SGHTA and CDR2 FQGTGA. The CDR3 is 14 residues long. In nucleotides, the CDR3 is TGTGCCAGCAGCCCAACAGGGTGGAACACTGAAGCTTTCTTT. Amino acids: CASSPTGWNTEAFF.

The table lists this clone with a few counts. The chain joins TRBV5-4 to TRBJ1-6, with D tentatively TRBD1 (6 bases). With 2 bases removed from V and 9 bases from J, the gap between germline ends came to 12 bases. CDR1 is SGHNT, CDR2 YYREEE, per germline (reference sequence). CDR3 length: 14 amino acids. Here the CDR3 reads CASSFDRTSSPLHF. DNA of the CDR3: TGTGCCAGCAGCTTTGACAGGACAAGTTCACCCCTCCACTTT.

The chain recombines TRBV28 with TRBJ1-6; TRBD1 matches 9 bases. V shed 6 bases, J shed 9 bases, and the junction held 6 bases outside the gene matches. Germline V CDR1 and CDR2: MDHEN, SYDVKM. The CDR3 consists of 14 residues. The CDR3 here is CASRGDREASPLHF. Written as DNA, the CDR3 is TGTGCCAGCAGGGGGGACAGGGAAGCTTCACCCCTCCACTTT.

This clone was found a few times. This chain uses TRBV21-1 with TRBJ1-1; no check of the table's D call, TRBD1, against the DNA was made. TRBV21-1 is reported as a pseudogene. CDR3 length: 15 amino acids. CDR3: CASIFPRGRDTEAFF. The CDR3 DNA follows: TGTGCCAGCATCTTCCCCAGGGGGCGCGACACTGAAGCTTTCTTT.

The rearrangement joins TRBV11-1 to TRBJ2-7; maybe TRBD1 (6 bases). The CDR3 spans 16 residues. Germline V lookup: CDR1 SGHAT, CDR2 FQDESV (reference sequence). The V end lost 4 bases, the J end lost 0 bases, and 16 bases lay between the germline ends. The CDR3 spells CASSSMDGQSSYEQYF. For the CDR3, the DNA is TGTGCCAGCAGCTCCATGGACGGACAGAGCTCCTACGAGCAGTACTTC.

The chain links TRBV5-1 to TRBJ2-7; 13 nucleotides match TRBD2. Germline lookup yields CDR1 SGHRS and CDR2 YFSETQ. The trim removed 2 bases at V and 5 bases at J, leaving 7 bases unmatched. The CDR3 extends over 16 amino acids. The CDR3 DNA reads as TGCGCCAGCAGCTTCTGGACTAGCGGGAGTAGGGACGAGCAGTACTTC. It translates to CASSFWTSGSRDEQYF.

The chain employs TRBV19 and TRBJ1-2; D gene uncertain. The V and J ends lost 3 bases and 4 bases respectively, with 9 bases between them. The CDR3 is 13 residues long. CDR1 is LNHDA, CDR2 SQIVND, per germline (reference sequence). CDR3 region: CASSINSLYGYTF. As DNA, the CDR3 is TGTGCCAGTAGTATCAACAGCCTCTATGGCTACACCTTC. Based on the CDR3 plus reference TRBV19 and TRBJ1-2, the full variable domain is DGGITQSPKYLFRKEGQNVTLSCEQNLNHDAMYWYRQDPGQGLRLIYYSQIVNDFQKGDIAEGYSVSREKKESFPLTVTSAQKNPTAFYLCASSINSLYGYTFGSGTRLTVV.

The table lists this clone with a count of one. The V and J genes are TRBV7-9 and TRBJ2-7, with 9 positions matching TRBD1. The J segment lost 6 bases and the V segment lost 5 bases, leaving 14 bases of the junction unmatched. This CDR3 comprises 16 residues. The V gene's germline CDR1 is SEHNR and CDR2 FQNEAQ (reference sequence). CDR3 bases: TGTGCCAGCAGCGCCTTACCGGGACAGGGTACGGGCGAGCAGTACTTC. Translation gives CASSALPGQGTGEQYF.

The gene calls are TRBV2 and TRBJ1-4, with D possibly matching TRBD1 (6 bases). V lost 7 bases, J lost 8 bases, and 20 bases lay in between. Germline CDR1 reads SNHLY; CDR2 reads FYNNEI. This CDR3 region has 15 residues. This CDR3 reads CASKAQGGEGEKLFF. The CDR3 region has the DNA TGTGCCAGCAAAGCCCAAGGGGGGGAGGGCGAAAAACTGTTTTTT.

The chain combines TRBV4-3 with TRBJ2-7; D not resolved. The CDR3 is 13 residues long. V gave up 4 bases and J gave up 6 bases, with 13 bases separating them. CDR1 is LGHNA and CDR2 is YSLEER in the germline V gene. CDR3 sequence: CASSRVRVSEQYF. The CDR3 bases are TGCGCCAGCAGCCGAGTGAGAGTGAGCGAGCAGTACTTC.

The chain uses TRBV5-6 and TRBJ2-7; perhaps TRBD2 as D (5 bases). Germline V gene lookup returns CDR1 SGHDT and CDR2 YYEEEE. Trimming took 1 base from V and 5 from J, leaving 16 bases between them. The CDR3 extends over 15 amino acids. CDR3 sequence (DNA): TGTGCCAGCAGCTTGCGGGGTAGCAGTATCCACGAGCAGTACTTC. Amino acids: CASSLRGSSIHEQYF.

This clone was found a few times. The chain couples TRBV5-1 to TRBJ1-2; the D gene is possibly TRBD1 (5 bases). The germline V and J ends were trimmed by 0 bases and 0 bases, with 6 bases remaining between them. This CDR3 region has 14 residues. Germline values: CDR1 SGHRS, CDR2 YFSETQ. CDR3 region: CASSLEQANYGYTF. The CDR3 nucleotides are TGCGCCAGCAGCTTGGAACAGGCTAACTATGGCTACACCTTC.

V is TRBV6-5 and J is TRBJ1-3; 7 nucleotides agree with TRBD1. Germline V CDR1 and CDR2: MNHEY, SVGAGI. V lost 4 bases, J lost 2 bases, and 8 bases stayed unmatched. The CDR3 runs to 16 residues. In DNA, the CDR3 is TGTGCCAGCAGTTCCCCCCACAGGGGCGCTGGAAACACCATATATTTT. Translating it yields CASSSPHRGAGNTIYF.

The rearrangement uses TRBV7-2 and TRBJ1-5; D is perhaps TRBD1 (6 bases). Germline V gene data show CDR1 as SGHTA and CDR2 as FQGNSA. The CDR3 loop spans 18 amino acids. V lost 3 bases, J lost 0 bases, and 18 bases lay in between. CDR3 bases: TGTGCCAGCAGCTTGGACAGAGATAGCGTAAATAGCAATCAGCCCCAGCATTTT. It is translated as CASSLDRDSVNSNQPQHF.

CDR3 residues: CAISPPGADTQYF. For the CDR3, the DNA is TGTGCCATCAGTCCCCCGGGGGCAGATACGCAGTATTTT. This rearrangement joins TRBV10-3 to TRBJ2-3; D perhaps matches TRBD2 (6 bases). CDR1 and CDR2 (germline): ENHRY, SYGVKD. Trimming removed 5 bases at V and 4 bases at J, with 10 bases between. The CDR3 consists of 13 residues.

The CDR3 bases are TGTGCCAGCAGCCCGACAGGGCAAGAGACCCAGTACTTC. This sequence encodes CASSPTGQETQYF. The V call is TRBV9, the J call TRBJ2-5, with 7 bases lining up with TRBD1. CDR1 and CDR2 (germline): SGDLS, YYNGEE. The CDR3 spans 13 residues. V dropped 4 bases and J dropped 2; count of bases not matched to a gene: 2. The full variable domain, its missing parts supplied by reference TRBV9 and TRBJ2-5, is DSGVTQTPKHLITATGQRVTLRCSPRSGDLSVYWYQQSLDQGLQFLIQYYNGEERAKGNILERFSAQQFPDLHSELNLSSLELGDSALYFCASSPTGQETQYFGPGTRLLVL.

The rearrangement links TRBV5-6 to TRBJ1-2; the match to TRBD1 covers 11 bases. V shed 2 bases, J shed 8 bases, and the junction held 11 bases outside the gene matches. In germline, CDR1 is SGHDT, CDR2 YYEEEE. This CDR3 is 16 amino acids long. The CDR3: CASSFVDRGPYGGYTF. Here the CDR3 DNA reads TGTGCCAGCAGCTTCGTGGACAGGGGGCCCTACGGAGGCTACACCTTC.

CDR3 DNA sequence: TGTGCCAGTAGTATCTCCCACGCGGGAGGGGAGACCCAGTACTTC. This gives the protein CASSISHAGGETQYF. V and J are TRBV19 and TRBJ2-5; 9 nucleotides line up with TRBD2. The CDR3 covers 15 residues. Germline CDR1 and CDR2: LNHDA and SQIVND (reference sequence). With V trimmed by 3 bases and J by 5 bases, 7 bases remained unmatched. Based on the CDR3 plus reference TRBV19 and TRBJ2-5, the full variable domain is DGGITQSPKYLFRKEGQNVTLSCEQNLNHDAMYWYRQDPGQGLRLIYYSQIVNDFQKGDIAEGYSVSREKKESFPLTVTSAQKNPTAFYLCASSISHAGGETQYFGPGTRLLVL.

The genes are TRBV10-3 and TRBJ1-5, with no clear D. CDR3 length: 14 amino acids. Looked up from germline, CDR1 is ENHRY and CDR2 is SYGVKD. V was trimmed by 11 bases and J by 3 bases, leaving 17 bases between them. The CDR3 sequence: CAVGKGGLNQPQHF. CDR3 in DNA: TGTGCCGTCGGTAAGGGAGGGCTCAATCAGCCCCAGCATTTT.

This clone was observed a few times. The CDR3 sequence is CASSSGWGELYGYTF. The CDR3 DNA is TGTGCCAGCAGTTCGGGATGGGGAGAGCTCTATGGCTACACCTTC. This chain links TRBV6-5 with TRBJ1-2; D gene uncertain. This CDR3 region has 15 residues. Germline V lookup: CDR1 MNHEY, CDR2 SVGAGI. V was shortened by 4 bases and J by 4 bases, with 16 bases between the two germline ends.

This clone came up a few times. The chain employs TRBV28 and TRBJ1-5; D call uncertain. The CDR3 covers 15 residues. Trimming stripped 6 bases from V and 1 base from J, with 13 bases between. From germline, CDR1 is MDHEN and CDR2 SYDVKM. The CDR3 sequence: CASRSAGQSNQPQHF. CDR3 DNA: TGTGCCAGCAGGTCGGCAGGTCAAAGCAATCAGCCCCAGCATTTT.

This clone has a handful of counts. Other DNA sequences in this specimen translate into the identical CDR3. This chain links TRBV18 with TRBJ2-7, with D perhaps matching TRBD2 (5 bases). Germline assignment: CDR1 KGHSH and CDR2 LQKENI. The CDR3 covers 12 residues. Trimming removed 1 base at V and 4 bases at J, with 5 bases between. The CDR3 coding sequence is TGTGCCAGCTCACCACGCGGGTACGAGCAGTACTTC. Amino acids: CASSPRGYEQYF.

This clone came up a few times. In nucleotides, the CDR3 is TGTGCCTGGAGTGCCTTTGCGGGAGGGGTTTACGAGCAGTACTTC. Amino acids: CAWSAFAGGVYEQYF. The rearrangement links TRBV30 to TRBJ2-7, with 9 bases that match TRBD2. V lost 1 base and J lost 4; bases outside the gene matches: 8. The CDR3 length is 15 residues. Germline V gene data show CDR1 as GTSNPN and CDR2 as SVGIG (reference sequence). The full variable domain, with the rest looked up from reference TRBV30 and TRBJ2-7, is SQTIHQWPATLVQPVGSPLSLECTVEGTSNPNLYWYRQAAGRGLQLLFYSVGIGQISSEVPQNLSASRPQDRQFILSSKKLLLSDSGFYLCAWSAFAGGVYEQYFGPGTRLTVT.

V and J are TRBV9 and TRBJ1-6; D is perhaps TRBD1 (6 bases). Trimming took 1 base from V and 12 from J, leaving 17 bases between them. This CDR3 comprises 15 residues. Germline CDR1 reads SGDLS; CDR2 reads YYNGEE. CDR3 protein: CASSVLRDNRGPLHF. In DNA form, the CDR3 reads TGTGCCAGCAGCGTACTCCGGGACAACCGGGGACCCCTCCACTTT.

This clone was counted a few times. This chain uses TRBV7-4 with TRBJ2-2; D gene ambiguous. Germline V gene lookup returns CDR1 SGHVT and CDR2 SQSDAQ. The CDR3 runs to 17 residues. Between the trimmed V and J ends, which lost 5 bases and 0 bases, there was a span of 16 bases. CDR3 sequence: CASSTPRPGANTGELFF. As DNA, the CDR3 is TGTGCCAGCAGCACCCCCCGTCCGGGTGCGAACACCGGGGAGCTGTTTTTT. The full variable domain, completed using reference TRBV7-4 and TRBJ2-2, is GAGVSQSPRYKVAKRGRDVALRCDSISGHVTLYWYRQTLGQGSEVLTYSQSDAQRDKSGRPSGRFSAERPERSVSTLKIQRTEQGDSAVYLCASSTPRPGANTGELFFGEGSRLTVL.